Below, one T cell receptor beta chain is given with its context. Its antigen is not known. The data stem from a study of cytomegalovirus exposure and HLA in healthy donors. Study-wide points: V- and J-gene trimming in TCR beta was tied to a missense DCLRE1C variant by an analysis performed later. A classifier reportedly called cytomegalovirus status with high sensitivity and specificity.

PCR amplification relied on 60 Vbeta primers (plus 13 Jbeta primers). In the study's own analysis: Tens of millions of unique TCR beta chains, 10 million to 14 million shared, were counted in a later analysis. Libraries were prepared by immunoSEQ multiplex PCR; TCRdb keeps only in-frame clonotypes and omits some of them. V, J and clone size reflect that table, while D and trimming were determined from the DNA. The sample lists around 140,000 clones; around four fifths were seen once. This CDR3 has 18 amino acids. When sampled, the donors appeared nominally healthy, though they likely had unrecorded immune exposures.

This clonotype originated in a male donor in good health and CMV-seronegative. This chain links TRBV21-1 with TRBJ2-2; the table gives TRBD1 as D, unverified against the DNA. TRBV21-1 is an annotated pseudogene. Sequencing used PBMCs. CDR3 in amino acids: CASSKAGTNQTNTGELFF. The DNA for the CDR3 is TGTGCCAGCAGCAAAGCCGGGACAAATCAAACCAACACCGGGGAGCTGTTTTTT.